The rows below give T cell receptor beta chains drawn from one sample of a study of blood T cell repertoires in COVID-19. TCRdb's copy holds only in-frame clones and misses some; the assay was immunoSEQ multiplex PCR. This repertoire shows 250,000 or so clones, 80% to 90% found once; its top ten account for 1.5% to 2%. Sequenced: PBMCs or T cells enriched from blood (not recorded which). These receptor sequences come from a woman between 45 and 65 years old who had recovered from COVID-19. The CDR3 runs from the conserved cysteine through the conserved F or W. D genes are given only for firm matches. A clone size is listed for some rows: how often the clone was seen (once, few, many), or a class if it is expanded.

v_call,d_call,j_call,clone_size,cdr3_nt,cdr3_aa
TRBV6-5,NA,TRBJ2-4,NA,TGTGCCAGTGAGGCCAAAAACATTCAGTACTTC,CASEAKNIQYF
TRBV10-3,NA,TRBJ1-1,NA,TGTGCCATCAGTGAGTGGGGCGGCGACACTGAAGCTTTCTTT,CAISEWGGDTEAFF
TRBV7-9,NA,TRBJ2-1,NA,TGTGCCAGCAGCTTATTAAAGATCGTGAGCTCCTACAATGAGCAGTTCTTC,CASSLLKIVSSYNEQFF
TRBV9,TRBD1,TRBJ1-2,NA,TGTGCCAGCAGCGCTGGGACAGGGCGAGGAGATGGCTACACCTTC,CASSAGTGRGDGYTF
TRBV18,TRBD1,TRBJ1-5,NA,TGTGCCAGCTCACCGGGCACAGGGGGGAGCAATCAGCCCCAGCATTTT,CASSPGTGGSNQPQHF
TRBV6-5,TRBD1,TRBJ2-7,NA,TGTGCCAGCAGTTACCGGGACAGGGGGCTTTACGAGCAGTACTTC,CASSYRDRGLYEQYF
TRBV7-2,NA,TRBJ1-6,NA,TGTGCCAGCAGCTTAGTGGCCGGGGAACCCCTCCACTTT,CASSLVAGEPLHF
TRBV5-1,TRBD1,TRBJ2-1,NA,TGCGCCAGCAGCTTGGAGGGACAGGGTAACGCTGAGCAGTTCTTC,CASSLEGQGNAEQFF
TRBV11-2,NA,TRBJ1-5,NA,TGTGCCAGCAGCCGCGGGGGCCCGCTACTGCCCCAGCATTTT,CASSRGGPLLPQHF
TRBV12-3/TRBV12-4,NA,TRBJ1-2,NA,TGTGCCAGCAGTTTGGACAGAGGCCTGGGCTACACCTTC,CASSLDRGLGYTF
TRBV5-5,TRBD1,TRBJ1-1,few,TGTGCCAGCAGCCCGGACAGGGGGCTTTTGAACACTGAAGCTTTCTTT,CASSPDRGLLNTEAFF
TRBV6-5,NA,TRBJ2-6,NA,TGTGCCAGCAGTTACTACGGGGTGGCAGGGGCCAACGTCCTGACTTTC,CASSYYGVAGANVLTF
TRBV2,NA,TRBJ1-1,NA,TGTGCCAGCAGACTCGACACTCGACCCACTGAAGCTTTCTTT,CASRLDTRPTEAFF
TRBV19,NA,TRBJ1-1,NA,TGTGCCAGCTACGGGGGTATCACTGAAGCTTTCTTT,CASYGGITEAFF
TRBV9,TRBD2,TRBJ2-1,NA,TGTGCCAGCAGCGCGGGACTAGCGGACCCATACAATGAGCAGTTCTTC,CASSAGLADPYNEQFF
TRBV6-5,TRBD1,TRBJ2-5,NA,TGTGCCAGCGGAAGACAGGGGGGTCAAGAGACCCAGTACTTC,CASGRQGGQETQYF
TRBV6-6,NA,TRBJ2-1,NA,TGTGCCAGCAGTCCTCATCTCCCGGGACAATCCTACAATGAGCAGTTCTTC,CASSPHLPGQSYNEQFF
TRBV19,TRBD1,TRBJ2-1,NA,TGTGCCAGTAGTATGGGACAGGGTCCGTTCAATGAGCAGTTCTTC,CASSMGQGPFNEQFF
TRBV5-5,TRBD1,TRBJ2-3,NA,TGTGCCAGCAGCTTGGGGGGACAGGGGGTCACAGATACGCAGTATTTT,CASSLGGQGVTDTQYF
TRBV21-1,NA,TRBJ2-2,NA,TGTGCCAGCAGCAAAGAAAGGGCCAGGGGAAACACCGGGGAGCTGTTTTTT,CASSKERARGNTGELFF
TRBV2,TRBD1,TRBJ2-3,NA,TGTGCCATACTGACAGGGGGCGTCGGCACAGATACGCAGTATTTT,CAILTGGVGTDTQYF
TRBV7-2,TRBD2,TRBJ2-2,NA,TGTGCCAGCAGCTTGCCTAGCGGGAGGGTCGGGGAGCTGTTTTTT,CASSLPSGRVGELFF
TRBV7-3,NA,TRBJ2-1,NA,TGTGCCAGCAGCGTCGACAGTAACAATGAGCAGTTCTTC,CASSVDSNNEQFF
TRBV27,NA,TRBJ1-5,NA,TGTGCCAGCAGCATAACAGGGCAGCCCCAGCATTTT,CASSITGQPQHF
TRBV27,TRBD2,TRBJ2-7,NA,TGTGCCAGCAGTCCAAGAGCGGGAGTCTTCTACGAGCAGTACTTC,CASSPRAGVFYEQYF
TRBV30,TRBD2,TRBJ2-6,NA,TGTGCCTGGAGTACGGAGAGGGTAATCTCCGGGAGGGTCTCTGGGGCCAACGTCCTGACTTTC,CAWSTERVISGRVSGANVLTF
TRBV12-3/TRBV12-4,NA,TRBJ1-2,NA,TGTGCCAGCAGTACGGACAGTTATGGCTACACCTTC,CASSTDSYGYTF
TRBV28,TRBD1,TRBJ1-1,NA,TGTGCCAGCAGTTTAGGGGACAGACAGAACACTGAAGCTTTCTTT,CASSLGDRQNTEAFF
TRBV27,NA,TRBJ2-1,NA,TGTGCCAGCACCCAGGCGGGGTACAATGAGCAGTTCTTC,CASTQAGYNEQFF
TRBV10-3,NA,TRBJ2-1,NA,TGTGCCATCAGTGTTGGGGCGGGACGGAACAATGAGCAGTTCTTC,CAISVGAGRNNEQFF
TRBV29-1,TRBD2,TRBJ2-1,once,TGCAGCGTTCCCAGGTCAACTAGCGGGAGGGCCACTTTCTACAATGAGCAGTTCTTC,CSVPRSTSGRATFYNEQFF
TRBV18,TRBD2,TRBJ2-7,NA,TGTGCCAGCTCACCTACTAGCGGGAGGGCCTGGGAGCAGTACTTC,CASSPTSGRAWEQYF
TRBV27,NA,TRBJ1-5,NA,TGTGCCAGCAGTTCGGCCGGCAGGGGCAATCAGCCCCAGCATTTT,CASSSAGRGNQPQHF
TRBV28,TRBD2,TRBJ2-3,NA,TGTGCCAGCAGTACCCGAGAGGCGGGAGGGTGGGATACGCAGTATTTT,CASSTREAGGWDTQYF
TRBV5-1,TRBD1,TRBJ2-2,NA,TGCGCCAGCAGCCCCGGGACAGGGACGGCCGGGGAGCTGTTTTTT,CASSPGTGTAGELFF
TRBV7-6,TRBD2,TRBJ2-7,NA,TGTGCCAGCAGCCCCCACCTTAGCGGGATAACCTTCTACGAGCAGTACTTC,CASSPHLSGITFYEQYF
TRBV3-1/TRBV3-2,NA,TRBJ1-1,NA,TGTGCCAGCAGCCAAGGAGCCGAAGAAGCTTTCTTT,CASSQGAEEAFF
TRBV11-3,TRBD2,TRBJ2-3,NA,TGTGCCAGCAGCCTAGGGACTAGCGGCCCAATTAGCACAGATACGCAGTATTTT,CASSLGTSGPISTDTQYF
TRBV29-1,TRBD2,TRBJ2-1,NA,TGCAGCGTTGACGCGGGAGCGTTCGATGAGCAGTTCTTC,CSVDAGAFDEQFF
TRBV28,NA,TRBJ1-1,NA,TGTGCCAGCAGTTTGACATTTATGAACACTGAAGCTTTCTTT,CASSLTFMNTEAFF
TRBV28,NA,TRBJ1-1,NA,TGTGCCAGCGTATCTCCATTGCCAGGGCCGCCTGAAGCTTTCTTT,CASVSPLPGPPEAFF
TRBV27,NA,TRBJ2-1,NA,TGTGCCAGCAGTCCCATCGGGGGAACGGATGAGCAGTTCTTC,CASSPIGGTDEQFF
TRBV14,NA,TRBJ2-1,NA,TGTGCCAGCAGCCAAGATCCCCAGGGATGGGGCGTCGATGAGCAGTTCTTC,CASSQDPQGWGVDEQFF
TRBV7-6,NA,TRBJ2-2,NA,TGTGCCAGCAGCTTAACGATTGGGGGCTTCACCGGGGAGCTGTTTTTT,CASSLTIGGFTGELFF
TRBV10-3,NA,TRBJ2-7,NA,TGTGCCATCAGTGAGGGACACCCCTACGAGCAGTACTTC,CAISEGHPYEQYF
TRBV3-1/TRBV3-2,NA,TRBJ1-6,NA,TGTGCCAGCAGCCCTACAGGGAGTTATAATTCACCCCTCCACTTT,CASSPTGSYNSPLHF
TRBV10-1,NA,TRBJ2-1,NA,TGCGCCAGCAGTGGCAAGCGGCCTAGATCCAATGAGCAGTTCTTC,CASSGKRPRSNEQFF
TRBV29-1,TRBD1,TRBJ1-5,NA,TGCAGCGTTACCACCGGGACAGGGAGTCAGCCCCAGCATTTT,CSVTTGTGSQPQHF
TRBV5-1,NA,TRBJ1-1,NA,TGCGCCAGCAGCCTCTCGGGCACTGAAGCTTTCTTT,CASSLSGTEAFF
TRBV28,NA,TRBJ1-2,NA,TGTGCCAGCACCCTACCAGGTTTCTTGAACTATGGCTACACCTTC,CASTLPGFLNYGYTF
TRBV28,TRBD1,TRBJ1-1,NA,TGTGCCCTCAGGGGGATCGGGTCGGACACTGAAGCTTTCTTT,CALRGIGSDTEAFF
TRBV7-9,TRBD2,TRBJ2-5,NA,TGTGCCAGCAGCGACATAGCGGGAGGGGGGGAGACCCAGTACTTC,CASSDIAGGGETQYF
TRBV9,TRBD2,TRBJ2-3,NA,TGTGCCAGCAGCGTAGCTAGCGGGAACACAGATACGCAGTATTTT,CASSVASGNTDTQYF
TRBV28,NA,TRBJ1-5,few,TGTGCCAGCAGTTTGGGTGGGCAGGGTAACAATCAGCCCCAGCATTTT,CASSLGGQGNNQPQHF
TRBV19,TRBD1,TRBJ1-5,NA,TGTGCCAGTAGTAGTATGGACAGGGGGCAGTCAGAACAGCCCCAGCATTTT,CASSSMDRGQSEQPQHF
TRBV29-1,TRBD2,TRBJ2-5,NA,TGCAGCGTCCTAGCGGGACAAGAGACCCAGTACTTC,CSVLAGQETQYF
TRBV7-2,TRBD2,TRBJ2-5,NA,TGTGCCAGCAGCTCCCGACTAGCGGGAGAGGAGACCCAGTACTTC,CASSSRLAGEETQYF
TRBV6-2/TRBV6-3,NA,TRBJ2-3,few,TGTGCCAGCAGTTACCACTTCGAGGATTTAAGCGATACGCAGTATTTT,CASSYHFEDLSDTQYF
TRBV4-1,NA,TRBJ1-1,NA,TGCGCCAGCAGCTTGGACGGGAGCATGAACACTGAAGCTTTCTTT,CASSLDGSMNTEAFF